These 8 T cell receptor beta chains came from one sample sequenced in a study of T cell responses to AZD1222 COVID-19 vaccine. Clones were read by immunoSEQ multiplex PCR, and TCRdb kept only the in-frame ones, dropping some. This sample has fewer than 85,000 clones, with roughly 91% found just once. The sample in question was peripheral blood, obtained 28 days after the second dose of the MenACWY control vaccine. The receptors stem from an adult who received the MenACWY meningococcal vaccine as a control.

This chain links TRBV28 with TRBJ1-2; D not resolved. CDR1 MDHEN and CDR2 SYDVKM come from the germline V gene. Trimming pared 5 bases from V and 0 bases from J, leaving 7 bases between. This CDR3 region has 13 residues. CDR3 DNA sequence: TGTGCCAGCAGTCCGCCGCCTAACTATGGCTACACCTTC. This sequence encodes CASSPPPNYGYTF.

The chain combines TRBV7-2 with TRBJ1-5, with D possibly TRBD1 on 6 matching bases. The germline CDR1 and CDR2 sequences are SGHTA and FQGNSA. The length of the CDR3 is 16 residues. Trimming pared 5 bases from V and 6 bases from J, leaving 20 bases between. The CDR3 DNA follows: TGTGCCAGCAGCCCCTCGCCTATAGGGGGGCGTCAGCCCCAGCATTTT. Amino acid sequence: CASSPSPIGGRQPQHF.

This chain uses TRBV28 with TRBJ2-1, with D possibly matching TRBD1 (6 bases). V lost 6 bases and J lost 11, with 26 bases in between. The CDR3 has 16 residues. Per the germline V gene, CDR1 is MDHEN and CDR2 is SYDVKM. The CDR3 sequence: CASSPNRDTFFSKQFF. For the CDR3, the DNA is TGTGCCAGCAGCCCTAACCGGGACACGTTTTTCAGTAAGCAGTTCTTC.

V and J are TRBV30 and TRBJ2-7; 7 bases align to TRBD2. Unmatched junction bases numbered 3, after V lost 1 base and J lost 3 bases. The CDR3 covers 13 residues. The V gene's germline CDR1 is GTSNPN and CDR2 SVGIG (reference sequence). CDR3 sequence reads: CAWSGEGNYEQYF. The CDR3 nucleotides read TGTGCCTGGAGTGGGGAGGGCAACTACGAGCAGTACTTC. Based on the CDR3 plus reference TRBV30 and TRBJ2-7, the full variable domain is SQTIHQWPATLVQPVGSPLSLECTVEGTSNPNLYWYRQAAGRGLQLLFYSVGIGQISSEVPQNLSASRPQDRQFILSSKKLLLSDSGFYLCAWSGEGNYEQYFGPGTRLTVT.

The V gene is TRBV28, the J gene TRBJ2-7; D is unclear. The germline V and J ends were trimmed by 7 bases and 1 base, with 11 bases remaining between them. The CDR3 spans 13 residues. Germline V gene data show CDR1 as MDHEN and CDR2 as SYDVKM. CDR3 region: CASTFHNSYEQYF. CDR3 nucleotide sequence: TGTGCCAGCACCTTCCACAATTCCTACGAGCAGTACTTC.

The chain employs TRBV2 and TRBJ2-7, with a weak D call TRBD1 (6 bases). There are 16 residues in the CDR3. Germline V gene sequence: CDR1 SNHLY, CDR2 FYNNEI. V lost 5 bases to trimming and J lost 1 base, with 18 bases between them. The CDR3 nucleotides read TGTGCCAGCAGTCGATCCGGGACAACGGGTTCCTACGAGCAGTACTTC. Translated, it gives CASSRSGTTGSYEQYF.

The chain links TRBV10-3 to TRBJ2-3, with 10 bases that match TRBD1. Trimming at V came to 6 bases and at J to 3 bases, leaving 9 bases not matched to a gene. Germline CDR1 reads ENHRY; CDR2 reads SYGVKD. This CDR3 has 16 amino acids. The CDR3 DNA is TGTGCCATCAGGCTTGACAGGGGGCAAGGAACAGATACGCAGTATTTT. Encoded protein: CAIRLDRGQGTDTQYF.

DNA for the CDR3: TGTGCCAGCAGTGAATGGACAGGCCTTAACTATGGCTACACCTTC. Translating gives CASSEWTGLNYGYTF. This chain uses TRBV6-1 with TRBJ1-2, with TRBD1 matching 7 bases. Germline CDR1 MNHNS, CDR2 SASEGT. Unmatched junction bases numbered 4, after V lost 2 bases and J lost 1 base. CDR3 size: 15 residues.